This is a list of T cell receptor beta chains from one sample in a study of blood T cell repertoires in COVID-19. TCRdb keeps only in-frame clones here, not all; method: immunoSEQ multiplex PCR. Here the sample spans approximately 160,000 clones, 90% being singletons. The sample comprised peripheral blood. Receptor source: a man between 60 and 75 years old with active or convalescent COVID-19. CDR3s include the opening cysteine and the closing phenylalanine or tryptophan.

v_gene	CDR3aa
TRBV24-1	CATSDRDSTEAFF
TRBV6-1	CASSEGGVSYEQYF
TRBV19	CASSIAAAASNQPQHF
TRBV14	CASSQLNYGYTF
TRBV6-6	CASRAVTEAFF
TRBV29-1	CSVGARLNTEAFF
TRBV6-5	CASSTNRDYEQYF
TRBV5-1	CASSPGSWSSGNTIYF
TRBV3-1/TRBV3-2	CASSQTSAGNTIYF
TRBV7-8	CASSVTGSNQPQHF
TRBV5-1	CASSLVGGHQETQYF
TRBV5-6	CASSGTGAGSGKLFF
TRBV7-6	CASSRRGGPNNEQFF
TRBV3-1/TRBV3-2	CASSQFGTSGADTQYF
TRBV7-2	CASSSTGLSGNTIYF
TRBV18	CASSPVAGGISYEQYF
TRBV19	CASSTYRVANEKLFF
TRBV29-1	CSVVGGGEQFF
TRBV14	CASSVPGLAGTDTQYF
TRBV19	CAGSGTGGNQPQHF
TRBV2	CASSEEGTALYTEAFF
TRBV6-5	CASGREGAVEQFF
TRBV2	CASSVRATDTEAFF
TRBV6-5	CASSSGTAPSNYGYTF
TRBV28	CASTSSEVVGEQYF
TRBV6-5	CASSYPLGQGRSEAFF
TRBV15	CATSRDKGAGGYTF
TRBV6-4	CASSDWDRGGYTF
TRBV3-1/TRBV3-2	CASAIAGGVGRTDTQYF